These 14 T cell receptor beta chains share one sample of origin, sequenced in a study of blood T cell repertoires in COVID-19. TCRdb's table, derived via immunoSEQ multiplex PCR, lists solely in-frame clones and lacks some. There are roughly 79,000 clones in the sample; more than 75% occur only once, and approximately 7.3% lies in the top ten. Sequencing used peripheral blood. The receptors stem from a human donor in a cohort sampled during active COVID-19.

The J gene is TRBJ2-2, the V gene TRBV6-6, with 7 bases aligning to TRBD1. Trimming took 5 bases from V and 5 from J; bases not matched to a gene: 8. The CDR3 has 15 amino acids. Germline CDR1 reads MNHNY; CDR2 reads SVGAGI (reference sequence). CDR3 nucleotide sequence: TGTGCCAGCAGTCAAACAGGGGCTAGGACCGGGGAGCTGTTTTTT. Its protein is CASSQTGARTGELFF.

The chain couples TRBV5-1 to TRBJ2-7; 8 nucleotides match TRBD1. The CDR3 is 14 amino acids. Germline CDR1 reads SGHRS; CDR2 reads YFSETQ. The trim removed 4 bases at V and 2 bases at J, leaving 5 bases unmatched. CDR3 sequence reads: CASSPRQGPYEQYF. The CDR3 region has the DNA TGCGCCAGCAGCCCGCGACAGGGGCCCTACGAGCAGTACTTC.

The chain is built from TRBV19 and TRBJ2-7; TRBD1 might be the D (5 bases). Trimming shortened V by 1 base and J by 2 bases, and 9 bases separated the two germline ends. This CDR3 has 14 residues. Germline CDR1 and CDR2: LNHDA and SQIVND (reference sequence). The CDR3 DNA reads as TGTGCCAGTAGTATAGGAACAGGCACCTACGAGCAGTACTTC. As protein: CASSIGTGTYEQYF.

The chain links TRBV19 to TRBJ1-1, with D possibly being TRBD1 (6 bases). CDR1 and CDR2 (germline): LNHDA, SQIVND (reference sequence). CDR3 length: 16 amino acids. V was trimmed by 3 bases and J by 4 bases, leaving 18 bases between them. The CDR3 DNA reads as TGTGCCAGTAGTATGTTGAGTCAGGGGTGGGGCACTGAAGCTTTCTTT. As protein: CASSMLSQGWGTEAFF. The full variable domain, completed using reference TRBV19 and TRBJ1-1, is DGGITQSPKYLFRKEGQNVTLSCEQNLNHDAMYWYRQDPGQGLRLIYYSQIVNDFQKGDIAEGYSVSREKKESFPLTVTSAQKNPTAFYLCASSMLSQGWGTEAFFGQGTRLTVV.

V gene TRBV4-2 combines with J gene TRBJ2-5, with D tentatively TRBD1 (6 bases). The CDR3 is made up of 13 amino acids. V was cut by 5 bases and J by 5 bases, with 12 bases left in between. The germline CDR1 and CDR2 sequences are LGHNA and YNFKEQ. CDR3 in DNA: TGTGCCAGCAGCGAACAGGGTGGGGAGACCCAGTACTTC. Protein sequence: CASSEQGGETQYF.

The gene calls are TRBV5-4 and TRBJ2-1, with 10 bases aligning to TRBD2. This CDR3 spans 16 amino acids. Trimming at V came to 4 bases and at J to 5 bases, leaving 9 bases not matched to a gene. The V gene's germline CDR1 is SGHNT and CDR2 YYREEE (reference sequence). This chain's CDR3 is CASSLEAGGFHNEQFF. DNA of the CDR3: TGTGCCAGCAGCCTCGAAGCGGGGGGGTTCCACAATGAGCAGTTCTTC.

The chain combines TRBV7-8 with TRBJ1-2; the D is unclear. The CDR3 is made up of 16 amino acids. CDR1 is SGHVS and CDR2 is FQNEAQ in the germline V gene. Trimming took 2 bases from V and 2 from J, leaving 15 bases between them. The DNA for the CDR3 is TGTGCCAGCAGCTTACCCCGCCCGGGTTTCAACTATGGCTACACCTTC. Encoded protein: CASSLPRPGFNYGYTF.

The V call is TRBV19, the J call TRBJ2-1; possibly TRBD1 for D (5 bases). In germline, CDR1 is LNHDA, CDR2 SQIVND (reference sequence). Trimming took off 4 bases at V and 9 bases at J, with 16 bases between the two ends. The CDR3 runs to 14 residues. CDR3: CASSKGRVGIEQFF. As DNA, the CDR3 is TGTGCCAGTAGTAAGGGCAGGGTGGGCATTGAGCAGTTCTTC. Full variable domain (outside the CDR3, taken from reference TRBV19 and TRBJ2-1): DGGITQSPKYLFRKEGQNVTLSCEQNLNHDAMYWYRQDPGQGLRLIYYSQIVNDFQKGDIAEGYSVSREKKESFPLTVTSAQKNPTAFYLCASSKGRVGIEQFFGPGTRLTVL.

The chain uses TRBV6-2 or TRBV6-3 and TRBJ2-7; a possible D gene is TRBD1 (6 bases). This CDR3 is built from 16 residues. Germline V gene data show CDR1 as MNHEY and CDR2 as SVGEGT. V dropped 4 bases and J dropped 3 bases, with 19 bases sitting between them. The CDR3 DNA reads TGTGCCAGCAGTTTCAGACCGGGACAAAAGCACTACGAGCAGTACTTC. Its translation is CASSFRPGQKHYEQYF.

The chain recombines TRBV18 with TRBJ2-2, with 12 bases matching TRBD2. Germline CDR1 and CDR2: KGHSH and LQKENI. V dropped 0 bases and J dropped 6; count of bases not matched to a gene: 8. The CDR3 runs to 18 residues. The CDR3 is CASSPPVWTSGKAGELFF. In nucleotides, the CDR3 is TGTGCCAGCTCACCACCGGTTTGGACTAGCGGGAAGGCCGGGGAGCTGTTTTTT. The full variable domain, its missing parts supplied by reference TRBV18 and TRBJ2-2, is NAGVMQNPRHLVRRRGQEARLRCSPMKGHSHVYWYRQLPEEGLKFMVYLQKENIIDESGMPKERFSAEFPKEGPSILRIQQVVRGDSAAYFCASSPPVWTSGKAGELFFGEGSRLTVL.

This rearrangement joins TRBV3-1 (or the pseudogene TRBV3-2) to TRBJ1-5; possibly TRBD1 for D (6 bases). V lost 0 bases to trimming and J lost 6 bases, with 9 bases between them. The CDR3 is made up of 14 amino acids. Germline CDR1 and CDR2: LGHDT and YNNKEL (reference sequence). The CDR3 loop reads CASSQEGAGQPQHF. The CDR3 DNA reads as TGTGCCAGCAGCCAAGAGGGGGCCGGTCAGCCCCAGCATTTT.

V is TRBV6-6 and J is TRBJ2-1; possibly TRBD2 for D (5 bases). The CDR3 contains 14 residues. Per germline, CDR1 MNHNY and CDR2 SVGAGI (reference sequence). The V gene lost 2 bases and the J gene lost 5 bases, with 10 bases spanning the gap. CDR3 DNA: TGTGCCAGCAGTTACCCGCCGCGGGACAATGAGCAGTTCTTC. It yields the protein CASSYPPRDNEQFF.

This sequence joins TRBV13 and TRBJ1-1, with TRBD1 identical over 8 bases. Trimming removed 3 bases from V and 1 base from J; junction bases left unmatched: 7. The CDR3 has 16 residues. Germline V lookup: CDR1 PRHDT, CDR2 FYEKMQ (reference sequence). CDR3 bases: TGTGCCAGCAGCTTTCGGACGACAGGGGCGAACACTGAAGCTTTCTTT. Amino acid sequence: CASSFRTTGANTEAFF.

CDR3 in DNA: TGTGCCAGCAGCGGACAGGGGGTGCTGCAGTTCTTC. Protein sequence: CASSGQGVLQFF. This rearrangement joins TRBV7-9 to TRBJ2-1; 10 bases align to TRBD1. Germline V lookup: CDR1 SEHNR, CDR2 FQNEAQ (reference sequence). This CDR3 comprises 12 residues. Trimming removed 5 bases from V and 12 bases from J; junction bases left unmatched: 4.